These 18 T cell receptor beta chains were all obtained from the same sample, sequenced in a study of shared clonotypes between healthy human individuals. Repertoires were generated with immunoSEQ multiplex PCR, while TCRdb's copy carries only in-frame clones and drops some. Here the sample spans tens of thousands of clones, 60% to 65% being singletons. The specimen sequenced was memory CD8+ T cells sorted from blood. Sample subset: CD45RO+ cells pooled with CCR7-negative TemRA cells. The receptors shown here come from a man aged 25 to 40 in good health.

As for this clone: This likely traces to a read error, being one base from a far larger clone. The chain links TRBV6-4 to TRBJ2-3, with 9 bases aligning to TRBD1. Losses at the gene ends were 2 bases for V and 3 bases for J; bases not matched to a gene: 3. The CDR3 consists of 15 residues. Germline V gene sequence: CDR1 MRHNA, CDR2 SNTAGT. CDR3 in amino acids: CASSDEQGATDTQYF. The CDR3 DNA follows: TGTGCCAGCAGTGACGAACAGGGGGCAACAGATACGCAGTATTTT.

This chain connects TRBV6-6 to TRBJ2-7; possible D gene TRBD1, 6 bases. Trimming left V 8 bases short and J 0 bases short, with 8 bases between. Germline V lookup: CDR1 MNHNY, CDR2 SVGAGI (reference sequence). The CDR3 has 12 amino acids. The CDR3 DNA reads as TGTGCCAGCCGGGACATCTCCTACGAGCAGTACTTC. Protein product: CASRDISYEQYF.

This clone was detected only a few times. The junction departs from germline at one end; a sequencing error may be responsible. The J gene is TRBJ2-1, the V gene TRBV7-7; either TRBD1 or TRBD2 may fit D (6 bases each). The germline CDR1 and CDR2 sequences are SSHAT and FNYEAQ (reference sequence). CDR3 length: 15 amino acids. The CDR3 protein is CASSLGGTGYNEQFF. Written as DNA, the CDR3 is TGTGCTAGCAGCTTAGGGGGGACCGGGTACAATGAGCAGTTCTTC.

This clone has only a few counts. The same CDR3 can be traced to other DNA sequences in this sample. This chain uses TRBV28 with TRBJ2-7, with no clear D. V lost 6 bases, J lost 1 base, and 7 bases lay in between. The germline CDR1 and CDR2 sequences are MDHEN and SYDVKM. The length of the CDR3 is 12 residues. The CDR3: CASRALSYEQYF. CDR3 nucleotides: TGTGCCAGCAGGGCACTGTCCTACGAGCAGTACTTC.

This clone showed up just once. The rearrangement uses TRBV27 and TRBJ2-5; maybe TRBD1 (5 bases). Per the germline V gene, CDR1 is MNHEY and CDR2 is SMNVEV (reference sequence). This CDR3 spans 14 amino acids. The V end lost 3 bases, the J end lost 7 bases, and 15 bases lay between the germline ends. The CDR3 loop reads CASSFGQGRVTQYF. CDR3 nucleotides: TGTGCCAGCAGTTTCGGGCAGGGCCGAGTGACCCAGTACTTC.

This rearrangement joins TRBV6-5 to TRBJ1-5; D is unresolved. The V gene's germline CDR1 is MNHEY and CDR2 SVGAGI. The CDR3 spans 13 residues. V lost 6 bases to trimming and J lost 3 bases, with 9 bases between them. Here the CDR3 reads CASSLGPNQPQHF. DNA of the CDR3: TGTGCCAGCAGCCTAGGACCCAATCAGCCCCAGCATTTT.

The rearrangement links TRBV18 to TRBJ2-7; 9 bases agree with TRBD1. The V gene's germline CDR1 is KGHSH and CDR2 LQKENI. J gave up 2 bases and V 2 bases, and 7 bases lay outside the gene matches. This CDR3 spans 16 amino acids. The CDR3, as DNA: TGTGCCAGCTCACCAGGCGGACAGGGGAACACCTACGAGCAGTACTTC. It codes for CASSPGGQGNTYEQYF.

CDR3 region: CASSLGAGPDTQYF. In nucleotides, the CDR3 is TGCGCCAGCAGTCTCGGGGCAGGGCCGGATACGCAGTATTTT. This chain joins TRBV4-1 and TRBJ2-3; D is tentatively TRBD1 or TRBD2 (5 bases each). This CDR3 comprises 14 residues. The germline gives CDR1 MGHRA, CDR2 YSYEKL. The V end was cut by 6 bases, the J end by 6 bases, with 16 bases between.

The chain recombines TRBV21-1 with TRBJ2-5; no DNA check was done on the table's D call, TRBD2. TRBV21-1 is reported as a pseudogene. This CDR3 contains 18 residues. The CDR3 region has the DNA TGTGCCAGCAGCCAAAGGTATTCGGGGACTAGTTTCTCTGAGACCCAGTACTTC. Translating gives CASSQRYSGTSFSETQYF.

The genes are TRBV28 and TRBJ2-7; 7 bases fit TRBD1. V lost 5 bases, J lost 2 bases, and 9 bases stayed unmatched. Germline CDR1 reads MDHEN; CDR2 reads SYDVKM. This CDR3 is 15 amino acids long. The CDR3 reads CASSLTSTGTYEQYF. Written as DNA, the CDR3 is TGTGCCAGCAGTCTAACCTCGACAGGGACCTACGAGCAGTACTTC.

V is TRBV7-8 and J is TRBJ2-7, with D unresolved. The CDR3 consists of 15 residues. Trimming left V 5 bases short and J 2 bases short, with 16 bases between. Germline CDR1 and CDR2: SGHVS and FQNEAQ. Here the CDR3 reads CASSMRRGLAYEQYF. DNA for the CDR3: TGTGCCAGCAGCATGCGGAGAGGTTTGGCCTACGAGCAGTACTTC.

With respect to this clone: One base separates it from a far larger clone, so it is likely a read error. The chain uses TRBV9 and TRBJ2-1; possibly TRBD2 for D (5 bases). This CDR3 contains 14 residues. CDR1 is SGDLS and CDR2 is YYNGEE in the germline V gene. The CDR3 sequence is CARSVSGRWGEQFF. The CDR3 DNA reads TGTGCCCGCAGCGTAAGCGGTCGGTGGGGTGAGCAGTTCTTC.

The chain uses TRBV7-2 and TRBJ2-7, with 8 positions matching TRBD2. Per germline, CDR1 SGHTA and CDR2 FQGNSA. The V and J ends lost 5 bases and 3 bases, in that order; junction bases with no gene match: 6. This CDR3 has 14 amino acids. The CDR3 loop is CASSQDTSGYEQYF. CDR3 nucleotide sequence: TGTGCCAGCAGCCAAGATACTAGCGGCTACGAGCAGTACTTC.

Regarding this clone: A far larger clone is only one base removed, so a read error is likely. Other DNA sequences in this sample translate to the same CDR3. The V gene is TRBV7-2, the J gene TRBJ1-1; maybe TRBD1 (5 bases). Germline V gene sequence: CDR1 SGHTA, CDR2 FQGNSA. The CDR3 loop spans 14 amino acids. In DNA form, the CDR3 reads TGTGCCAGTAGCTTTCTCTCCAGGGATCAGGGAGCTTTCTTT. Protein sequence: CASSFLSRDQGAFF.

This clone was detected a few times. The CDR3 loop is CASSEARQNPYEQYF. CDR3 DNA: TGTGCCAGCAGTGAAGCGCGTCAGAACCCATACGAGCAGTACTTC. V gene TRBV2 combines with J gene TRBJ2-7, with unresolved D. Germline-derived CDR1 and CDR2 are SNHLY and FYNNEI. The CDR3 contains 15 residues. The ends were cut back, 0 bases at V and 4 bases at J, with 13 bases in the middle.

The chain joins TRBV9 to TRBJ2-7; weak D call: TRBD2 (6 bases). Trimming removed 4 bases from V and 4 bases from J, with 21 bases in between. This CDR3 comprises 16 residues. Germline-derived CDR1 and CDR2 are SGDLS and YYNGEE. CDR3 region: CASSSEESGSPYEQYF. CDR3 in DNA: TGTGCCAGCAGCTCTGAGGAGAGCGGGTCCCCTTACGAGCAGTACTTC. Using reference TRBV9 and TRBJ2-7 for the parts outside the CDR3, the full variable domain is DSGVTQTPKHLITATGQRVTLRCSPRSGDLSVYWYQQSLDQGLQFLIQYYNGEERAKGNILERFSAQQFPDLHSELNLSSLELGDSALYFCASSSEESGSPYEQYFGPGTRLTVT.

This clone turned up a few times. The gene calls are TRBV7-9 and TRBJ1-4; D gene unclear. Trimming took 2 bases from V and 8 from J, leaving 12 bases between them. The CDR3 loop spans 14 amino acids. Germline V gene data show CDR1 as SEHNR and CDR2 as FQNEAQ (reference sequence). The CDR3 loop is CASSLFVEEEKLFF. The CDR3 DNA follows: TGTGCCAGCAGCTTATTTGTAGAGGAGGAAAAACTGTTTTTT.

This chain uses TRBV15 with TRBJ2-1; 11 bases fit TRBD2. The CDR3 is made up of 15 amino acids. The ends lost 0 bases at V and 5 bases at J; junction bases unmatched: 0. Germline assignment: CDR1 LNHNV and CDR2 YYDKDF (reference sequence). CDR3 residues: CATSREGLADNEQFF. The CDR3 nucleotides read TGTGCCACCAGCAGAGAGGGACTAGCGGACAATGAGCAGTTCTTC.